A selection of T cell receptor beta chains follows, all from one sample in a study of human T cells and chemical hapten exposure. MiXCR was run by TCRdb on the RACE reads, yielding one entry per CDR3 protein. The table shows more than 300,000 distinct CDR3 sequences, with about 5% occurring only once. The input for sequencing was whole blood, taken in connection with sensitization to the hapten diphenylcyclopropenone (DPC). These receptors all come from a woman aged 18-29 years with alopecia areata. Some clones in this sample may be carry-over from other donors' samples. Both conserved end residues are part of each CDR3. A D gene is named only where the DNA matches it firmly. Clone size is shown for a subset of rows, as once, few, many or a class of expanded clone.

CDR3 protein: CSASWAKNIQYF
CDR3 DNA: TGCAGTGCTAGTTGGGCCAAAAACATTCAGTACTTC
V gene: TRBV20-1
D gene: NA
clone size: NA
J gene: TRBJ2-4

CDR3 protein: CASSRRMNTGELFF
CDR3 DNA: TGTGCCAGCAGTCGACGGATGAACACCGGGGAGCTGTTTTTT
V gene: TRBV6-5
D gene: NA
clone size: few
J gene: TRBJ2-2

CDR3 protein: CASSFLVGQTQYF
CDR3 DNA: TGTGCCAGCAGTTTCCTCGTGGGCCAGACCCAGTACTTC
V gene: TRBV27
D gene: NA
clone size: NA
J gene: TRBJ2-5

CDR3 protein: CAIRYTVPGGPDTQYF
CDR3 DNA: TGTGCCATCAGATACACCGTCCCGGGGGGGCCTGATACGCAGTATTTT
V gene: TRBV10-3
D gene: TRBD2
clone size: many
J gene: TRBJ2-3

CDR3 protein: CASSYDERPYNEQFF
CDR3 DNA: TGTGCCAGCAGTTACGATGAGCGGCCCTACAATGAGCAGTTCTTC
V gene: TRBV6-2/TRBV6-3
D gene: NA
clone size: NA
J gene: TRBJ2-1

CDR3 protein: CSVLRERGYTF
CDR3 DNA: TGCAGCGTGTTACGAGAAAGGGGCTACACCTTC
V gene: TRBV29-1
D gene: NA
clone size: many
J gene: TRBJ1-2

CDR3 protein: CASSYSHAEHGYTF
CDR3 DNA: TGTGCCAGCAGTTACTCTCACGCAGAGCATGGCTACACCTTC
V gene: TRBV6-5
D gene: NA
clone size: few
J gene: TRBJ1-2

CDR3 protein: CASSELDRGNQPQHF
CDR3 DNA: TGTGCCAGCAGTGAGCTAGACAGGGGAAATCAGCCCCAGCATTTT
V gene: TRBV6-1
D gene: TRBD1
clone size: NA
J gene: TRBJ1-5

CDR3 protein: CASSFARGYEQYF
CDR3 DNA: TGTGCCAGCAGTTTCGCCAGGGGGTACGAGCAGTACTTC
V gene: TRBV28
D gene: TRBD1
clone size: NA
J gene: TRBJ2-7

CDR3 protein: CASNTGASGGNEQFF
CDR3 DNA: TGTGCCAGCAATACCGGGGCTAGCGGGGGTAATGAGCAGTTCTTC
V gene: TRBV28
D gene: TRBD2
clone size: few
J gene: TRBJ2-1

CDR3 protein: CAISEQDQSEQYF
CDR3 DNA: TGTGCCATCAGTGAACAGGATCAGTCCGAGCAGTACTTC
V gene: TRBV10-3
D gene: NA
clone size: many
J gene: TRBJ2-7

CDR3 protein: CASSGSYEQYF
CDR3 DNA: TGTGCCAGCAGTGGATCTTACGAGCAGTACTTC
V gene: TRBV25-1
D gene: NA
clone size: many
J gene: TRBJ2-7

CDR3 protein: CASSLGLLNNEQFF
CDR3 DNA: TGTGCCAGCAGCTTAGGACTTTTAAACAATGAGCAGTTCTTC
V gene: TRBV7-8
D gene: NA
clone size: NA
J gene: TRBJ2-1

CDR3 protein: CASSLTTNQPQHF
CDR3 DNA: TGTGCCAGCAGTTTAACTACCAATCAGCCCCAGCATTTT
V gene: TRBV12-3/TRBV12-4
D gene: NA
clone size: NA
J gene: TRBJ1-5

CDR3 protein: CASSLDQGAGTEAFF
CDR3 DNA: TGTGCCAGCAGCCTGGATCAGGGGGCGGGGACTGAAGCTTTCTTT
V gene: TRBV7-9
D gene: TRBD1
clone size: few
J gene: TRBJ1-1

CDR3 protein: CASSPSHIEQYF
CDR3 DNA: TGTGCCAGCAGTCCCTCCCATATCGAGCAGTACTTC
V gene: TRBV12-3/TRBV12-4
D gene: NA
clone size: few
J gene: TRBJ2-7

CDR3 protein: CASSRSAPFINEQFF
CDR3 DNA: TGTGCCAGCAGCCGCTCAGCGCCGTTTATCAATGAGCAGTTCTTC
V gene: TRBV14
D gene: NA
clone size: NA
J gene: TRBJ2-1

CDR3 protein: CASSLRASVSRVEKLFF
CDR3 DNA: TGTGCCAGCAGTTTACGCGCGTCAGTCAGCCGGGTTGAAAAACTGTTTTTT
V gene: TRBV12-3/TRBV12-4
D gene: NA
clone size: many
J gene: TRBJ1-4